This paragraph reports one T cell receptor beta chain. Its antigen is as yet unknown. The data belong to a study of shared clonotypes between healthy human individuals. Overall study: CD8 memory received one plate per donor, CD8 naive two, CD4 memory three and CD4 naive three.

Points from the study as a whole: It was observed that approximately 5% of naive CD4 clonotypes were shared across a few donors.

Deep was the level at which the assay was run. The assay was immunoSEQ multiplex PCR, and TCRdb's table has in-frame clones only and misses some. The sample lists 950,000 to 1,200,000 clones; 60% to 85% were seen once. V lost 4 bases, J lost 7 bases, and 15 bases stayed unmatched. This CDR3 region has 16 residues. Germline lookup yields CDR1 SEHNR and CDR2 FQNEAQ (reference sequence). The genes are TRBV7-9 and TRBJ1-2; 7 bases map to TRBD1. Source material: memory CD4+ T cells from PBMCs. Subset reported: CD45RA-negative fraction. This receptor was identified in a man younger than 35 in good health. Some clones in this sample may be carry-over from other donors' samples. CDR3 DNA sequence: TGTGCCAGCAGCTCCCCCCTACCTGACAGGGCCTCTGGCTACACCTTC. It encodes CASSSPLPDRASGYTF.